This T cell receptor (beta chain) is drawn from a study of prognosis after radiotherapy for stage I lung cancer (dated by TCRdb to the early 2020s). As for the study more broadly: Between early 2018 and early 2019, roughly 18 patients with stage I NSCLC were enrolled in Nanjing, China. The patients included around 13 who had newly diagnosed primary stage I lung tumors, along with four or five others who had oligometastatic NSCLC after their primary tumor had been surgically resected. Every patient was regarded as medically inoperable, because of comorbidities in some twelve cases and refusal of surgery in seven or eight cases. The cohort was made up of about 13 men and more than five women, with a median age of around 68 years and an age range of about 53 to 95 years. Squamous cell carcinoma histology was identified in seven patients, and adenocarcinoma histology was identified in eleven to twelve patients. Image-guided IMRT or VMAT was used to deliver SBRT in 3 to 5 fractions at a biologically effective dose of at least 100 Gy. SBRT was not combined with any concurrent therapy in any patient. Distant metastases were developed by four of the 19 patients after SBRT, at a median of around seven months, whereas no significant progression was observed in the other 15 patients. Peripheral blood TCR beta repertoires were profiled in stage I NSCLC patients before and after stereotactic body radiotherapy, and the repertoires were related to distant failure. The study sequenced about 40 blood samples from 20 or so patients, one before and one after SBRT per patient. Paper-wide results and their limitations: Tumor specificity of expanded TCR clones was not determined. Post-SBRT Shannon entropy and its change from baseline were lower in patients who developed distant metastases; baseline Shannon entropy was not associated with metastases. No adjustment for multiple comparisons was applied to any of the reported P values. Unique TCR clone counts fell after SBRT (median about 9,600 before versus about 7,100 after; Wilcoxon paired P=0.011). Limitations of the study included a small cohort and short follow-up, and the study findings need independent validation. TRBV and TRBJ usage frequencies reportedly varied with metastasis status, involving two V genes at baseline and about 10 V and two J genes after SBRT.

The TCR beta CDR3 region was amplified from genomic DNA by two rounds of multiplex PCR. The first PCR round used primers specific to each TRBV and TRBJ gene, with sequences filed in Chinese patent CN105087789A. Universal primers were used in the second round of PCR. The Roche High Pure PCR Template Preparation Kit was used to extract genomic DNA from the frozen PBMCs. The libraries underwent paired-end sequencing with 151 bp reads on an Illumina HiSeq 3000. On the study's bioinformatics: CutAdapt was used to discard raw reads that did not contain the multiplex PCR primer sequences. High-quality paired reads were merged into contigs with PEAR. By aligning each contig to reference sequences, MiXCR assigned the TRB V, D and J gene segments to that contig. To remove sequencing errors, CDR3 sequences were clustered according to base quality and sequence similarity. Shannon entropy normalized by the natural log of productive TCR sequence number was used as the measure of diversity. To get clonality, Shannon entropy was divided by the natural log of the number of unique clonotypes, and that result was subtracted from one. Using the Youden index from ROC curves, the researchers picked the repertoire-metric cut-offs for progression-free survival, and all analyses were carried out in R 3.5.3. TCRdb itself trimmed the public reads at Q25 with fastp, ran MiXCR and retained productive beta chains. Rows merge per CDR3 protein into single entries with the most common DNA and genes. TCRdb, not the authors, supplied the V and J calls. In all, the sample holds more than 11,000 distinct CDR3 sequences, and roughly 29% of those were seen once. In total, the top ten clones hold 25% to 30% of the sample.

V is trimmed back by 0 bases and J by 5 bases, and the junction contains 4 bases that no gene match accounts for. There are 15 amino acids in the CDR3, from cysteine to phenylalanine inclusive. Kept here is only the CDR3 DNA, which spans 45 bases and is read in frame from base 1. The germline V gene sets CDR1 to SGHAT and CDR2 to FQNNGV. There are many counts of this clonotype. Which antigen it targets is not known. Base qualities are missing; no much larger clone stands one base away. All patients had node-negative disease on CT and PET/CT, and none had a history of other malignancies or had previously received chemotherapy or radiotherapy. At each of two time points, roughly 6.5 milliliters of peripheral venous blood were collected in EDTA tubes. Ficoll-Paque Plus density-gradient centrifugation was used to isolate PBMCs. Right after collection, samples were placed at -80 degrees C and kept there until analysis.

This receptor chain uses TRBV11-2 and TRBJ2-5; the junction holds 9 bases that match TRBD2. Here the sequenced sample was PBMCs, taken before or after stereotactic body radiation therapy (not recorded which). The TCR was taken from a donor aged 50 or older with non-small cell lung cancer. The base sequence is TGTGCCAGCAGCTTAGATCCCGGGACTAGCGAGACCCAGTACTTC. The translation is CASSLDPGTSETQYF.